This TCR beta chain comes out of a study of CD8 T cells in ankylosing spondylitis (dated by TCRdb to the late 2010s). Study-wide context: The study profiled T cell receptor beta repertoires in healthy donors and ankylosing spondylitis patients to find disease-linked TCR variants. The whole study cohort included some 100 healthy donors and about two dozen ankylosing spondylitis patients. Peripheral blood was sampled, and synovial fluid was also collected from ankylosing spondylitis patients.

As to this clonotype: No cognate antigen has been identified for it. No base quality values were provided; no much bigger clone lies one nucleotide off.

Sequenced using an Illumina HiSeq 2500. Quantitative 5'-RACE with molecular barcodes was the method used to prepare the TCR beta libraries. Per the source publication's procedure: Disease-linked TCR variants were identified with a new computational method built on a probabilistic model of VDJ rearrangement. The raw public reads went through TCRdb reprocessing: fastp at Q25, MiXCR clone calling, in-frame beta chains kept. Entries that share a CDR3 protein sequence are merged under the most common genes and DNA. The V and J calls and clone size come from TCRdb's table, not from the authors' own analysis. In this sample the table shows 450,000 to 550,000 distinct CDR3 sequences, about 5.4% of which occur a single time. Roughly 3.2% of the sample lies in the top ten. Points the paper makes about the study in general: Blood from ankylosing spondylitis patients appeared to be characterized by a TCR beta motif made up of several highly homologous amino acid variants. According to the report, matched synovial fluid samples from ankylosing spondylitis patients were significantly enriched for the disease-linked clones. Some of the motif variants had been reported before in the synovial fluid and blood of reactive arthritis patients, a finding that suggests common disease-initiation mechanisms. The disease-linked clones showed a CD8+ phenotype and occurred at relatively low frequencies in peripheral blood.

Sequenced sample: blood, either unsorted or a sorted T cell fraction (not recorded which). This TCR was sampled from a male donor with ankylosing spondylitis.

The encoded CDR3 is CASSLAGLAGLTYNEQFF. The DNA reads as follows: TGCGCCAGCAGCTTGGCCGGGCTAGCGGGTTTAACGTACAATGAGCAGTTCTTC. The chain is made from TRBV5-1 and TRBJ2-1, with 8 junctional bases fitting TRBD2. The germline V end is reduced by 0 bases and the J end by 4 bases; junction bases left unmatched: 12. The germline V gene supplies CDR1 SGHRS and CDR2 YFSETQ. The CDR3 sequence holds 18 residues, the cysteine and phenylalanine included. Only the CDR3 region is kept as DNA, spanning 54 bases read in frame from base 1.